The TCR beta chain under discussion was sequenced for a study of T cell responses to AZD1222 COVID-19 vaccine. General study findings and limits: An increase in Spike-specific TCR breadth and depth was observed after two AZD1222 doses. Just five or six AZD1222 recipients tested seropositive at baseline.

In germline, CDR1 is LNHDA, CDR2 SQIVND (reference sequence). V lost 2 bases and J lost 0, with 7 bases in between. This CDR3 comprises 15 residues. Only in-frame clones appear in the TCRdb table, and some are missing; sequencing was by immunoSEQ multiplex PCR. The table shows about 120,000 clones, with about 89% occurring only once. Notes on this clone: Its antigen is unidentified. Within the sample, other DNA sequences also encode this same CDR3.

The starting material was peripheral blood, obtained on day 0 of AZD1222 vaccination. The origin of this receptor is an adult in good health. The genes are TRBV19 and TRBJ1-4; no clear D. Here the CDR3 DNA reads TGTGCCAGTAGTATACCAGGAGCAACTAATGAAAAACTGTTTTTT. Amino acids: CASSIPGATNEKLFF.